This T cell receptor (beta chain) was found in a study of T cells after yellow fever vaccination. Trimming stripped 7 bases from V and 0 bases from J, with 13 bases between. Germline CDR1 KGHSH, CDR2 LQKENI. The CDR3 runs 15 residues. UMIs were added to TCR cDNA along with a universal primer site when it was made by 5'RACE template switching. TCRdb processed the 5' RACE reads anew with MiXCR; each CDR3 protein has one entry. The sample has about 360,000 distinct CDR3 sequences, roughly 6.1% seen once. The source is a man aged 25-45 years who received the YFV17D yellow fever vaccine. This chain links TRBV18 with TRBJ2-1; no definite D call. The sample here was PBMCs, taken 5 days after the yellow fever booster vaccination. The CDR3 here is CASFVVSSSYNEQFF. The CDR3 region has the DNA TGTGCCAGCTTTGTGGTTAGTAGCTCCTACAATGAGCAGTTCTTC.